This entry concerns a single T cell receptor beta chain. Its target is unknown. The PCR employed 60 Vbeta primers together with 13 Jbeta primers. Assay: immunoSEQ multiplex PCR; the TCRdb copy retains only in-frame clones and omits some. The table lists 200,000 to 250,000 clones, over 75% of them singletons, with around 1.4% in the top ten. This specimen belongs to a study of cytomegalovirus exposure and HLA in healthy donors. General study results and limits: A few V segments could not be told apart, such as TRBV6-2 and TRBV6-3, and were left out. Later on, an analysis tied 18,000 or so TCR beta sequences to HLA alleles at 0.05 false discovery rate.

V shed 4 bases, J shed 4 bases, and the junction held 3 bases outside the gene matches. Germline V gene sequence: CDR1 LNHDA, CDR2 SQIVND (reference sequence). CDR3 length: 15 residues. This sequence joins TRBV19 and TRBJ2-1, with TRBD2 identical over 11 bases. This receptor was identified in a human donor in good health. The sequenced sample consisted of PBMCs. The CDR3 protein is CASSKTSGIYNEQFF. The CDR3 nucleotides are TGTGCCAGTAGTAAGACTAGCGGGATTTACAATGAGCAGTTCTTC.